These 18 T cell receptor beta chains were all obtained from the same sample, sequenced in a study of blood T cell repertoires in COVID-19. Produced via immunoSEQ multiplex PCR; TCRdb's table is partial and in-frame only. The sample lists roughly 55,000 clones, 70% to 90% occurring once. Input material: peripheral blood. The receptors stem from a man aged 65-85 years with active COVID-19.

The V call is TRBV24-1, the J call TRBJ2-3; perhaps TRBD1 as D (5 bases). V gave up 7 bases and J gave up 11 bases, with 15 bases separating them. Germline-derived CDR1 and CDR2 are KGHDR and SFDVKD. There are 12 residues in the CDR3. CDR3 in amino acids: CATSELQGGQYF. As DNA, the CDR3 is TGTGCCACCAGCGAACTTCAGGGTGGGCAGTATTTT.

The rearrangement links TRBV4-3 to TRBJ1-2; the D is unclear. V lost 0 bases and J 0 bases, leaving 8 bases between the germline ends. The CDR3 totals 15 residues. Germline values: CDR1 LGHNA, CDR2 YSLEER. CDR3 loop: CASSQDLNANYGYTF. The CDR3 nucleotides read TGCGCCAGCAGCCAAGATCTTAATGCTAACTATGGCTACACCTTC.

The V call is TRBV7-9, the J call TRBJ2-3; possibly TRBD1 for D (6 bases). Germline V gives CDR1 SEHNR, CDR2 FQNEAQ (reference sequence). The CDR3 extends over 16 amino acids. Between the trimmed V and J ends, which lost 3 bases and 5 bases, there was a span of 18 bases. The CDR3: CASSFLGTPKGDTQYF. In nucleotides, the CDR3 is TGTGCCAGCAGCTTTCTCGGGACACCCAAGGGAGATACGCAGTATTTT. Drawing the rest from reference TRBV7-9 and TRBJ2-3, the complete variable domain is DTGVSQNPRHKITKRGQNVTFRCDPISEHNRLYWYRQTLGQGPEFLTYFQNEAQLEKSRLLSDRFSAERPKGSFSTLEIQRTEQGDSAMYLCASSFLGTPKGDTQYFGPGTRLTVL.

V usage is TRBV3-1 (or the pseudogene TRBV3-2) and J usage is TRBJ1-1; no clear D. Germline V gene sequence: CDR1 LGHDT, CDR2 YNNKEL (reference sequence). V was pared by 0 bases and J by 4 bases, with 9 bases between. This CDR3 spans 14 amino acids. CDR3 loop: CASSQDRGVTEAFF. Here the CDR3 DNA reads TGTGCCAGCAGCCAAGATCGCGGAGTCACTGAAGCTTTCTTT.

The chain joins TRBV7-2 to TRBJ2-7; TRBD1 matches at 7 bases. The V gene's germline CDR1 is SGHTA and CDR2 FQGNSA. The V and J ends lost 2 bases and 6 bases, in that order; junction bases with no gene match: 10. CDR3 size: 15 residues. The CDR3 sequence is CASSLHRGPSGEQYF. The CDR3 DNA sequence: TGTGCCAGCAGCTTACACAGGGGCCCCTCGGGCGAGCAGTACTTC.

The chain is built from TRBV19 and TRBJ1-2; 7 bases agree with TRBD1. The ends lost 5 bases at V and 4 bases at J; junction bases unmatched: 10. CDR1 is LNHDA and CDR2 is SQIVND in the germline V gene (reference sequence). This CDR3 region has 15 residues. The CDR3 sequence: CASSPRTGGSYGYTF. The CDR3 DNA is TGTGCCAGTAGTCCAAGGACAGGCGGCAGCTATGGCTACACCTTC.

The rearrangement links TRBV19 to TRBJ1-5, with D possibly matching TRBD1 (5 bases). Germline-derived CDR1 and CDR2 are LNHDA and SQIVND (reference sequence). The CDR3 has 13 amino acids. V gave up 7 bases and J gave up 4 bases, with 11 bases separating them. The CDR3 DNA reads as TGTGCCAGTATAAGGGGTAAGAATCAGCCCCAGCATTTT. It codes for CASIRGKNQPQHF. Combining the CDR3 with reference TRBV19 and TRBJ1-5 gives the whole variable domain DGGITQSPKYLFRKEGQNVTLSCEQNLNHDAMYWYRQDPGQGLRLIYYSQIVNDFQKGDIAEGYSVSREKKESFPLTVTSAQKNPTAFYLCASIRGKNQPQHFGDGTRLSIL.

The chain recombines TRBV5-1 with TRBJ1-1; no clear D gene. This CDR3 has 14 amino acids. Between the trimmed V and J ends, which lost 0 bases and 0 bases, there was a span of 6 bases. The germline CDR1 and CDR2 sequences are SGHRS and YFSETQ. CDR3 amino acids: CASSLDGMNTEAFF. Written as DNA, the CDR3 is TGCGCCAGCAGCTTGGACGGTATGAACACTGAAGCTTTCTTT. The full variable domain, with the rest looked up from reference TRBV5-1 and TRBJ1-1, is KAGVTQTPRYLIKTRGQQVTLSCSPISGHRSVSWYQQTPGQGLQFLFEYFSETQRNKGNFPGRFSGRQFSNSRSEMNVSTLELGDSALYLCASSLDGMNTEAFFGQGTRLTVV.

The CDR3 DNA reads TGTGCCAGCAGCTCATCCCCAAGCGGGGGCTTCTACAATGAGCAGTTCTTC. Its translation: CASSSSPSGGFYNEQFF. The gene calls are TRBV7-2 and TRBJ2-1; TRBD2 agrees at 8 bases. The ends lost 4 bases at V and 3 bases at J; junction bases unmatched: 11. Germline V lookup: CDR1 SGHTA, CDR2 FQGNSA. CDR3 length: 17 residues.

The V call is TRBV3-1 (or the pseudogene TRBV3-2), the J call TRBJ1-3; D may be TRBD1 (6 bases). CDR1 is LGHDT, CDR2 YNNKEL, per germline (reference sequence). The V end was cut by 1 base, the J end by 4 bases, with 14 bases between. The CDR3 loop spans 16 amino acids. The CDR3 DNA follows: TGTGCCAGCAGCCAAGGCAGGGGATTCGGCGGAAACACCATATATTTT. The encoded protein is CASSQGRGFGGNTIYF.

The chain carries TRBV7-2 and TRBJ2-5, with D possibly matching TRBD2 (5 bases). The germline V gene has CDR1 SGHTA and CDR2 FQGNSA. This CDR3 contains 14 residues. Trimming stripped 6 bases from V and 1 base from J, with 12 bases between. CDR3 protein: CASRLGGSQETQYF. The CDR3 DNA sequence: TGTGCCAGCAGACTCGGCGGGTCCCAAGAGACCCAGTACTTC. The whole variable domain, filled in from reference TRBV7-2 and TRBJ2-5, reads GAGVSQSPSNKVTEKGKDVELRCDPISGHTALYWYRQSLGQGLEFLIYFQGNSAPDKSGLPSDRFSAERTGGSVSTLTIQRTQQEDSAVYLCASRLGGSQETQYFGPGTRLLVL.

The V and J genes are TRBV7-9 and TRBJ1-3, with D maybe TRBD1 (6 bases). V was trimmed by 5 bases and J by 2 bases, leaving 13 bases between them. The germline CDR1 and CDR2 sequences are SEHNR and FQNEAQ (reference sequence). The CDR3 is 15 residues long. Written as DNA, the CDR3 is TGTGCCAGCAGCGCGCACAGGGTTCCTGGAAACACCATATATTTT. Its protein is CASSAHRVPGNTIYF.

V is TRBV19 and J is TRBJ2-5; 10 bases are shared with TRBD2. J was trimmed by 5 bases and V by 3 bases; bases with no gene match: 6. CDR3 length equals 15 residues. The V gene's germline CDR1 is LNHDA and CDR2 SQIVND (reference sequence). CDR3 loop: CASSMAGLAYETQYF. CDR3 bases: TGTGCCAGTAGTATGGCGGGACTAGCGTACGAGACCCAGTACTTC.

CDR3 coding DNA: TGTGCCAGCTCCCCTTGGCCCAGGGGGAATAACTATGGCTACACCTTC. This codes for CASSPWPRGNNYGYTF. The chain joins TRBV7-3 to TRBJ1-2; TRBD1 matches 7 bases. The CDR3 sequence is 16 residues long. Germline-derived CDR1 and CDR2 are SGHTA and FQGTGA. Trimming removed 8 bases from V and 1 base from J; junction bases left unmatched: 13.

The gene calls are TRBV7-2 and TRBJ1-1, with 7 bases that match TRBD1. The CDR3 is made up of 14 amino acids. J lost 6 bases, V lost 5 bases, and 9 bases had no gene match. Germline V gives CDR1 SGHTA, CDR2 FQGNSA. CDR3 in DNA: TGTGCCAGCAGCCTGGGGACAGAAGGGTCTGAAGCTTTCTTT. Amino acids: CASSLGTEGSEAFF.

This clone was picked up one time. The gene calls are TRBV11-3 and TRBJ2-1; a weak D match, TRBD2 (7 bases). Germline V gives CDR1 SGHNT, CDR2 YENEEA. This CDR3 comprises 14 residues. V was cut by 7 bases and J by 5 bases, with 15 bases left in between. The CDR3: CASTLLGGHNEQFF. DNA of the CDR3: TGTGCCAGCACCCTTCTGGGGGGGCACAATGAGCAGTTCTTC.

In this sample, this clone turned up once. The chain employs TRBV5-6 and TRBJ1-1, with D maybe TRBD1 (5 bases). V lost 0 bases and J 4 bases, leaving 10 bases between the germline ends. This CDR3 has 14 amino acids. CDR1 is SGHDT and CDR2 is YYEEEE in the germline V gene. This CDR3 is CASSLVRGGTEAFF. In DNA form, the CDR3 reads TGTGCCAGCAGCTTGGTACGGGGGGGCACTGAAGCTTTCTTT.

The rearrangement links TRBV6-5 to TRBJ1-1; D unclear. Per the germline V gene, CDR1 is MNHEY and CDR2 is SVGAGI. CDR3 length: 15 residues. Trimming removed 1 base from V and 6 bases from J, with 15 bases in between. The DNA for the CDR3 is TGTGCCAGCAGTTACTTTTCGAGGGCGCGGGCTGAAGCTTTCTTT. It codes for CASSYFSRARAEAFF.